This T cell receptor beta chain stems from a study of spatial heterogeneity in lung cancer. Study-level findings and limits: Tumor mutation count correlated with how many alpha and beta TCRs expanded intratumorally.

This clonotype was seen ten or more times. Antigen specificity is unknown. One entry per CDR3 protein results from TCRdb running MiXCR on the 5' RACE reads. The repertoire includes fewer than 20,000 distinct CDR3 sequences, about 6% of them detected once, and about 4% sits in the top ten. This CDR3 is 17 amino acids long. CDR1 LNHDA and CDR2 SQIVND come from the germline V gene (reference sequence). Trimming stripped 0 bases from V and 9 bases from J, with 21 bases between. Time point described: sample taken at primary tumor resection. This TCR derives from a female donor with early-stage non-small cell lung cancer. Sequencing used lung tumor tissue, obtained at surgery. The chain has TRBV19 and TRBJ2-1; D is ambiguous. CDR3 DNA: TGTGCCAGTAGTATAGACCGTTGGAACCCCTCCAACGGTGAGCAGTTCTTC. Encoded protein: CASSIDRWNPSNGEQFF.